The clone carrying this T cell receptor (beta chain) was counted many times. Its antigen is currently unknown. RNA transcripts provided the source from which TCR beta CDR3 regions were amplified. The TCR CDR3 first-round RT-PCR relied on the HTBI primer set. TCRdb fed the multiplex PCR reads into MiXCR, producing one record per CDR3 protein. The repertoire holds hundreds of thousands of distinct CDR3 sequences, with approximately 14% as singletons. This entry is derived from a study of T cells in Graves' hyperthyroidism and ophthalmopathy. Points from the study as a whole: Blood held most thyroid clonotypes expanded above 0.001 frequency.

The CDR3 sequence is 15 residues long. Germline V gene lookup returns CDR1 DFQATT and CDR2 SNEGSKA (reference sequence). Trimming stripped 5 bases from V and 3 bases from J, with 20 bases between. It was uncontrolled infection, other autoimmune disease, pregnancy or lactation that excluded patients. The sequence derives from a woman between 35 and 50 years old with Graves' ophthalmopathy. V is TRBV20-1 and J is TRBJ2-7; D perhaps matches TRBD2 (6 bases). Sample: blood. For the CDR3, the DNA is TGCAGTGCTCCCTCTAGCGTAGCTGCCAACTACGAGCAGTACTTC. It translates to CSAPSSVAANYEQYF.